This TCR beta chain originates from a study of persistence of HIV-infected CD4 T cells. Whole-study results and caveats: Antigen-responding cells were enriched for degenerate expanded CDR3beta sequences.

The immunoSEQ assay was version 4, run in survey mode. Clones were sequenced by immunoSEQ multiplex PCR, and TCRdb holds only the in-frame ones, with some missing. Found here are some 28,000 clones, roughly 78% of them singletons; the top ten hold roughly 4.5%. The CDR3 is 15 amino acids. Germline CDR1 reads MDHEN; CDR2 reads SYDVKM. V lost 10 bases to trimming and J lost 9 bases; unmatched junction nucleotides: 15. This clone was counted a few times. Its antigen is currently unknown. Cells were stimulated with CMV-infected fibroblast lysates at 10 ug/mL. Sorted nonresponding memory CD4+ T cells were CD40L-negative, CD69-negative, CD45RO-high.

The chain has TRBV28 and TRBJ1-6; 7 nucleotides agree with TRBD1. The origin of this receptor is an adult man with HIV who was CMV-seropositive. The sequencing used CD4+ T cells sorted from PBMCs after approximately 19-hour stimulation, collected from a patient who received antiretroviral therapy. The CDR3 loop is CATFDRAASLSPLHF. DNA for the CDR3: TGTGCCACCTTCGACAGGGCCGCTAGCCTTTCACCCCTCCACTTT.